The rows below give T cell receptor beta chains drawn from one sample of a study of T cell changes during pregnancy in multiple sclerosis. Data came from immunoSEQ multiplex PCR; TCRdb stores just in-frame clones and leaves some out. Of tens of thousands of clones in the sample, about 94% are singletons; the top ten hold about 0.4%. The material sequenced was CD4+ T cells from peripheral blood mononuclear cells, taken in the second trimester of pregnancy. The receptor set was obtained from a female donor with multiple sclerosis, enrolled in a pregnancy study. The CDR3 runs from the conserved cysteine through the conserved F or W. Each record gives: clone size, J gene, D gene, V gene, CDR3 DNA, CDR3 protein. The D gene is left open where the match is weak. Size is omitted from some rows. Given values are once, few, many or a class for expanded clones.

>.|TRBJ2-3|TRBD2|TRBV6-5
TGTGCCAGCCGAGCGGGGTTAGCCACAGATACGCAGTATTTT
CASRAGLATDTQYF
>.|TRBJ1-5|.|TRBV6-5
TGTGCCAGCAGCCACCGAGGGACGCGGGGTCAGCCCCAGCATTTT
CASSHRGTRGQPQHF
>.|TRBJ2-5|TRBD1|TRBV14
TGTGCCAGCAGCCAACCCCGCCCAGGGGGAAGCGAGACCCAGTACTTC
CASSQPRPGGSETQYF
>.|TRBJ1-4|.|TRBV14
TGTGCCAGCAGCCAAGAATGGCAGGGAAATGAAAAACTGTTTTTT
CASSQEWQGNEKLFF
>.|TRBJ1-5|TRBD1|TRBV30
TGTGCCTGGAGTGTACAGGGGGCTCAGCCCCAGCATTTT
CAWSVQGAQPQHF
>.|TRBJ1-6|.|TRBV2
TGTGCCAGCAGTGTATCAGGGAAGAACTCACCCCTCCACTTT
CASSVSGKNSPLHF
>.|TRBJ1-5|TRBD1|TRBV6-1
TGTGCCAGCAGTGAAAACAGGGGGGGCAATCAGCCCCAGCATTTT
CASSENRGGNQPQHF
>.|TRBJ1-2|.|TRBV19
TGTGCCAGCAAACAAAAGGCAGGGACTGGCTATGGCTACACCTTC
CASKQKAGTGYGYTF
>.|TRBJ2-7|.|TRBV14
TGTGCCAGCAGCCACGCCGACTGGAGCTCCTACGAGCAGTACTTC
CASSHADWSSYEQYF
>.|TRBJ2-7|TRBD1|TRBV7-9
TGTGCCAGCAGCTTAGTACAGGGGTTGGGGATCTCCTACGAGCAGTACTTC
CASSLVQGLGISYEQYF
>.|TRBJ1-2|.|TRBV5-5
TGTGCCAGCAGCCCCCAGACAGTCTATGGCTACACCTTC
CASSPQTVYGYTF
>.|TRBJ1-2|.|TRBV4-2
TGTGCCAGCAGCCAAGTGGGGCAGGGAAGCAACTATGGCTACACCTTC
CASSQVGQGSNYGYTF
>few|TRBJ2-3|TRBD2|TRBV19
TGTGCCACTAGACTAGCGGGAAACACAGATACGCAGTATTTT
CATRLAGNTDTQYF
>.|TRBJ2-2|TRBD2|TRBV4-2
TGTGCCAGCAGCCAAGATAACCCTAGCGGGAGGGTCCCCTCGAACACCGGGGAGCTGTTTTTT
CASSQDNPSGRVPSNTGELFF
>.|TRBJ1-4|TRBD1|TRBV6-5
TGTGCCAGCAGTTACTCAGCCGGGACAGGGGGAGGAAAACTGTTTTTT
CASSYSAGTGGGKLFF